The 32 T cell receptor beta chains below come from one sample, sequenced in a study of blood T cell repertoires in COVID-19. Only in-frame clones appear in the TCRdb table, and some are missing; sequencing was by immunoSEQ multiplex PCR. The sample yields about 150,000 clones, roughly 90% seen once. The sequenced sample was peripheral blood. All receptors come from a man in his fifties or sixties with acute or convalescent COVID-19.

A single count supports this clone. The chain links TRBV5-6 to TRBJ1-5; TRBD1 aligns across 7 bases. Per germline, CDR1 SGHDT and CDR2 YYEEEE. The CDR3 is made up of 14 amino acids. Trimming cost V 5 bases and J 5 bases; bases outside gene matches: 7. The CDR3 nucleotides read TGTGCCAGCAGTTTTGGACAGGCTGATCAGCCCCAGCATTTT. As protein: CASSFGQADQPQHF.

The CDR3 DNA sequence: TGTGCCAGCAGGAACCAGGGGATGAACACTGAAGCTTTCTTT. Amino acids: CASRNQGMNTEAFF. This chain links TRBV6-5 with TRBJ1-1, with D possibly being TRBD1 (6 bases). CDR3 length equals 14 residues. From germline, CDR1 is MNHEY and CDR2 SVGAGI. V shed 6 bases and J shed 0 bases, with 11 bases lying between them.

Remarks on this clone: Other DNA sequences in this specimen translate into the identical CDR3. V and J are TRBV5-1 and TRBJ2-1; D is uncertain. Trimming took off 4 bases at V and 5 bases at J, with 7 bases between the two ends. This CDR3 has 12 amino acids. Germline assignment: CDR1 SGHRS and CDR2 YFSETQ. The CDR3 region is CASSLSNNEQFF. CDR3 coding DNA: TGCGCCAGCAGCCTCTCTAACAATGAGCAGTTCTTC.

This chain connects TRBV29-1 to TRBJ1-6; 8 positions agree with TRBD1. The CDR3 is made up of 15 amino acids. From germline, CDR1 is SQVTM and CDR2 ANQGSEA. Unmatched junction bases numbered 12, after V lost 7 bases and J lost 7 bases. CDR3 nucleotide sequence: TGCAGCGCCGGGAATACGACAGGGGAAAATTCACCCCTCCACTTT. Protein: CSAGNTTGENSPLHF.

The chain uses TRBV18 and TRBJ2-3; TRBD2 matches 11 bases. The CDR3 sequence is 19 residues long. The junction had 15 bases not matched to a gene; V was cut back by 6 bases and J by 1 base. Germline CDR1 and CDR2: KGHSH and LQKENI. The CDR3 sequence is CASSRVDSGGAWRTDTQYF. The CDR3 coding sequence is TGTGCCAGCTCCCGCGTGGATAGCGGGGGGGCCTGGCGCACAGATACGCAGTATTTT. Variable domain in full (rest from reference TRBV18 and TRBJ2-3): NAGVMQNPRHLVRRRGQEARLRCSPMKGHSHVYWYRQLPEEGLKFMVYLQKENIIDESGMPKERFSAEFPKEGPSILRIQQVVRGDSAAYFCASSRVDSGGAWRTDTQYFGPGTRLTVL.

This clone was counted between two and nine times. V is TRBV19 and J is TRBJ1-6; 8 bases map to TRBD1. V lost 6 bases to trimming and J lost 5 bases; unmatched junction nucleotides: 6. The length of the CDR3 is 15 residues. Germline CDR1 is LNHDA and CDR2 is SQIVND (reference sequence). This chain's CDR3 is CASRGTGSDNSPLHF. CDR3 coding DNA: TGTGCCAGTAGGGGGACAGGCTCGGATAATTCACCCCTCCACTTT.

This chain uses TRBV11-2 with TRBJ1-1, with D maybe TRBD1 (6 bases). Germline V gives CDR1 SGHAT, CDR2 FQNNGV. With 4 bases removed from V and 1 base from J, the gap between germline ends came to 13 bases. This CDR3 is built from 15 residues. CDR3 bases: TGTGCCAGCAGCTCCCCGAGAGGGGGGAACACTGAAGCTTTCTTT. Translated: CASSSPRGGNTEAFF.

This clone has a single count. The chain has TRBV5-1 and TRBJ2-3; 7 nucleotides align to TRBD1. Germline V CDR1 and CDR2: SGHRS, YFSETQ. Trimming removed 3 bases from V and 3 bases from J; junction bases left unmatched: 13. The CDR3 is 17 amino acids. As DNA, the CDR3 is TGCGCCAGCAGCTCCAACCTAATACAGGGGTCTACAGATACGCAGTATTTT. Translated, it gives CASSSNLIQGSTDTQYF.

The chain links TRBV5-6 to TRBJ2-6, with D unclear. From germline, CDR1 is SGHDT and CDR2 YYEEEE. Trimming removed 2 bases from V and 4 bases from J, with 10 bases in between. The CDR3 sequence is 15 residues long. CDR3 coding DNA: TGTGCCAGCAGCTTCTTGCGAAGCGGGGCCAACGTCCTGACTTTC. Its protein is CASSFLRSGANVLTF.

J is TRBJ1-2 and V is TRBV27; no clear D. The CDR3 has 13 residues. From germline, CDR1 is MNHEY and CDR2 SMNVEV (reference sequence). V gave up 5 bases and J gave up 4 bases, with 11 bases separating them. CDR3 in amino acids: CASSPRGAYGYTF. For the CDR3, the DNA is TGTGCCAGCAGTCCGCGGGGTGCCTATGGCTACACCTTC.

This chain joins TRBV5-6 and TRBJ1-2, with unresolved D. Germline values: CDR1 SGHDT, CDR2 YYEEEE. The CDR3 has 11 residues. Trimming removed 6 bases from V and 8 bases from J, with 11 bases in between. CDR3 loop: CASTKTGGYTF. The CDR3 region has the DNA TGTGCCAGCACCAAGACCGGGGGCTACACCTTC.

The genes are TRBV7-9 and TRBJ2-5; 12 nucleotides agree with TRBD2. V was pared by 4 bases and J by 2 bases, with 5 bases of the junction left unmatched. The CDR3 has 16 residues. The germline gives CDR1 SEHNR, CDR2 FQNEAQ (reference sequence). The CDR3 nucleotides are TGTGCCAGCAGCTCCCGACTAGCGGGGGCTCAAGAGACCCAGTACTTC. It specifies CASSSRLAGAQETQYF.

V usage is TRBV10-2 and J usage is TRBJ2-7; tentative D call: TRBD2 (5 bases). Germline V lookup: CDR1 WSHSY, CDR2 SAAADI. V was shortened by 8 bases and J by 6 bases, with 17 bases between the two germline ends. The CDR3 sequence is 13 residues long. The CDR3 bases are TGCGCCAGCGCGGACCAGCGGATGGGCGAGCAGTACTTC. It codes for CASADQRMGEQYF.

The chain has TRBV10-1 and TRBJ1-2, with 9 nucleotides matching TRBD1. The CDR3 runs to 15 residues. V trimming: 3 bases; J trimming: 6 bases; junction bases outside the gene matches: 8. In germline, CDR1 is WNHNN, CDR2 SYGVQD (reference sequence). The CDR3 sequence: CASSDSGQGAHGYTF. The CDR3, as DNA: TGCGCCAGCAGTGATTCGGGACAGGGAGCTCATGGCTACACCTTC.

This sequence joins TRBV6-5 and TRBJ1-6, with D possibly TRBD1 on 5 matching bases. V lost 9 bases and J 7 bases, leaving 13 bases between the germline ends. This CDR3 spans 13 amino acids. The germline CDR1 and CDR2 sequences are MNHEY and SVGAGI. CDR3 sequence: CASRGGANSPLHF. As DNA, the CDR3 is TGTGCCAGTAGGGGCGGAGCGAATTCACCCCTCCACTTT.

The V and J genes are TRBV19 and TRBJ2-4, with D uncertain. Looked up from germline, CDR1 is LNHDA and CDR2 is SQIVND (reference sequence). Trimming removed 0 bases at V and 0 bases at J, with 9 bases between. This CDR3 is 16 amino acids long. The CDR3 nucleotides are TGTGCCAGTAGTATAGACAGGTTCCTAGCCAAAAACATTCAGTACTTC. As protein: CASSIDRFLAKNIQYF.

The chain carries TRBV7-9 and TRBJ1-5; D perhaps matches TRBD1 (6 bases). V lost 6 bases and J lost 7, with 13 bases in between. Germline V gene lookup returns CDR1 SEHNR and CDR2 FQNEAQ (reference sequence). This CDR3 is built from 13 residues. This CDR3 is CASSQQGGQPQHF. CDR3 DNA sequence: TGTGCCAGCAGTCAACAGGGTGGGCAGCCCCAGCATTTT.

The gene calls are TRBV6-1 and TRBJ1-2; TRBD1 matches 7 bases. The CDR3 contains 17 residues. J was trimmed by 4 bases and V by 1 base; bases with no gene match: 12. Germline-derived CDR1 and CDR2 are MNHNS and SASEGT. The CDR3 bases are TGTGCCAGCAGTGAAGTTAGCAACAGGGGCATCTTCTATGGCTACACCTTC. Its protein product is CASSEVSNRGIFYGYTF.

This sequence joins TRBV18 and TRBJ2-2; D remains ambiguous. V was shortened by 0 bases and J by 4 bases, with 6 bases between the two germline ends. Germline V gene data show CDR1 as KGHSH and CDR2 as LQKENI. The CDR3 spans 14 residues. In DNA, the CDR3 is TGTGCCAGCTCACCACCGGGCCGCACCGGGGAGCTGTTTTTT. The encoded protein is CASSPPGRTGELFF.

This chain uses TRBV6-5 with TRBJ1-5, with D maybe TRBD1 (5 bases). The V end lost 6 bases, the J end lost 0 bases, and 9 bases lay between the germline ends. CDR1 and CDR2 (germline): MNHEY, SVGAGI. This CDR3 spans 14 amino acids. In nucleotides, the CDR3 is TGTGCCAGCAGCCTTAGGGGTAGCAATCAGCCCCAGCATTTT. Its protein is CASSLRGSNQPQHF.

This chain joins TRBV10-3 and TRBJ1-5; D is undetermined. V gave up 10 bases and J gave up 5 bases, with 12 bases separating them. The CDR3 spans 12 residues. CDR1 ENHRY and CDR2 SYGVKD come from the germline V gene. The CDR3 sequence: CATSLEDQPQHF. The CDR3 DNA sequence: TGTGCCACCTCTCTGGAGGATCAGCCCCAGCATTTT.

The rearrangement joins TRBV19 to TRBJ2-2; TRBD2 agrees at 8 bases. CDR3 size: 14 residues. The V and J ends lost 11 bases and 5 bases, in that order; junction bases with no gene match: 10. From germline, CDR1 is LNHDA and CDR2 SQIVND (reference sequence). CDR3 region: CAVEGSGGTGELFF. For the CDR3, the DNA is TGTGCCGTCGAAGGGAGCGGGGGAACCGGGGAGCTGTTTTTT.

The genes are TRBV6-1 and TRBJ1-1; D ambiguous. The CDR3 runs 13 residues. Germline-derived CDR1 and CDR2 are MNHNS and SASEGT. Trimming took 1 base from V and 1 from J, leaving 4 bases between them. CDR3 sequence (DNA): TGTGCCAGCAGTGAAGTCCGGAACACTGAAGCTTTCTTT. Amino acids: CASSEVRNTEAFF.

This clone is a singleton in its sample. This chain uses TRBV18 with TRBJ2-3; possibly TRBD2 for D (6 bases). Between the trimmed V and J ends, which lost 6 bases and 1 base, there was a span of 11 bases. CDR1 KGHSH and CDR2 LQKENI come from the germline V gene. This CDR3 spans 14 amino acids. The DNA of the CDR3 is TGTGCCAGCTCGGGAGGCTTTGGCACAGATACGCAGTATTTT. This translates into CASSGGFGTDTQYF.

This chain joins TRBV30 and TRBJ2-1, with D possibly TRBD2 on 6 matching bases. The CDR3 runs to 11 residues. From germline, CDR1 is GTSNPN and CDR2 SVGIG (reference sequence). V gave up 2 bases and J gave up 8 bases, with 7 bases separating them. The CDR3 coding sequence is TGTGCCTGGAGTAGGGAGGATGAGCAGTTCTTC. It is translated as CAWSREDEQFF.

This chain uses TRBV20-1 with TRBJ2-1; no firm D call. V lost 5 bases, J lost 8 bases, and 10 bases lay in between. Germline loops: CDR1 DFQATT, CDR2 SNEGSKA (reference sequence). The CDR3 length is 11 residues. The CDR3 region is CSASVFDEQFF. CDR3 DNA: TGCAGTGCTTCAGTATTCGATGAGCAGTTCTTC.

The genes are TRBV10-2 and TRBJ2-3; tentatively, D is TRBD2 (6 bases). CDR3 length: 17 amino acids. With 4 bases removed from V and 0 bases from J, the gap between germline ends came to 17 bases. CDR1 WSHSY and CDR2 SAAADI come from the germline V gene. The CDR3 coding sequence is TGCGCCAGCAGTGGGTACAAGGACTACCAGAGCACAGATACGCAGTATTTT. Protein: CASSGYKDYQSTDTQYF.

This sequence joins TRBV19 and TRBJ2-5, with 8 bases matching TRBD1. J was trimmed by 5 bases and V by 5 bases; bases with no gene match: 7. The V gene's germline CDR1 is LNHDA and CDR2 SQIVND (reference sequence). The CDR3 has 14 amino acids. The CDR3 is CASSPGQGGETQYF. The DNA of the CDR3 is TGTGCCAGTAGTCCAGGACAGGGCGGCGAGACCCAGTACTTC.

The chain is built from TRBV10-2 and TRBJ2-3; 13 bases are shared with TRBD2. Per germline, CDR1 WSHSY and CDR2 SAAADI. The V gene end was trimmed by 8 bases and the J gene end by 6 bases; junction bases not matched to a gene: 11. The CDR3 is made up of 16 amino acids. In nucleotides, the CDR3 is TGCGCCAGCGGTAGGACTAGCGGGGGATCAACGGATACGCAGTATTTT. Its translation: CASGRTSGGSTDTQYF.

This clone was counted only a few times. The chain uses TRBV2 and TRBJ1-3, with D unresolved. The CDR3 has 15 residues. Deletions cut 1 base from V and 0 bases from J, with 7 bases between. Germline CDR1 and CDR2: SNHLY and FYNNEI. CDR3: CASSEGGFSGNTIYF. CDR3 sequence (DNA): TGTGCCAGCAGTGAAGGCGGGTTCTCTGGAAACACCATATATTTT.

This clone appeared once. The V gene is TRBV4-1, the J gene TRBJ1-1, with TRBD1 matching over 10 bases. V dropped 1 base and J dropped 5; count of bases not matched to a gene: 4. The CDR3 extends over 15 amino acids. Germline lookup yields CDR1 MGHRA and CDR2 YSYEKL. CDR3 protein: CASSQVRTGGTEAFF. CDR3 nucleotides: TGCGCCAGCAGCCAAGTTAGGACAGGGGGAACTGAAGCTTTCTTT.

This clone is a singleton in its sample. The CDR3 region is CASSPGQVGSEYEQYF. For the CDR3, the DNA is TGCGCCAGCAGCCCGGGACAGGTGGGAAGTGAGTACGAGCAGTACTTC. The genes are TRBV5-1 and TRBJ2-7, with TRBD1 identical over 8 bases. Trimming removed 4 bases from V and 4 bases from J; junction bases left unmatched: 13. This CDR3 region has 16 residues. Germline-derived CDR1 and CDR2 are SGHRS and YFSETQ.